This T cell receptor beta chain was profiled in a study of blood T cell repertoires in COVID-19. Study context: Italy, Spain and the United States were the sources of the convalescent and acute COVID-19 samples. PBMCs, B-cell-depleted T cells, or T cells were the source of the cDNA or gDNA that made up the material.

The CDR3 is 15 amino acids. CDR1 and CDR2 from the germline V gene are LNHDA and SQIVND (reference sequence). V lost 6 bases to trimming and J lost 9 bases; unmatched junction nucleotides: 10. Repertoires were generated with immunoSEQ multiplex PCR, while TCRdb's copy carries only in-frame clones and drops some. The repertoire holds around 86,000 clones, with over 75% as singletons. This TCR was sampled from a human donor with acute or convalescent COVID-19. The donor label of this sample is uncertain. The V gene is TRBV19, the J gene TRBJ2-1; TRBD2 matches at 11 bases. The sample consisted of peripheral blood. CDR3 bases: TGTGCCAGTAGGATGATAGCGGGGGGGCAGGGTGAGCAGTTCTTC. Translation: CASRMIAGGQGEQFF. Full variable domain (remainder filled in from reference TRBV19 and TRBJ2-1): DGGITQSPKYLFRKEGQNVTLSCEQNLNHDAMYWYRQDPGQGLRLIYYSQIVNDFQKGDIAEGYSVSREKKESFPLTVTSAQKNPTAFYLCASRMIAGGQGEQFFGPGTRLTVL.